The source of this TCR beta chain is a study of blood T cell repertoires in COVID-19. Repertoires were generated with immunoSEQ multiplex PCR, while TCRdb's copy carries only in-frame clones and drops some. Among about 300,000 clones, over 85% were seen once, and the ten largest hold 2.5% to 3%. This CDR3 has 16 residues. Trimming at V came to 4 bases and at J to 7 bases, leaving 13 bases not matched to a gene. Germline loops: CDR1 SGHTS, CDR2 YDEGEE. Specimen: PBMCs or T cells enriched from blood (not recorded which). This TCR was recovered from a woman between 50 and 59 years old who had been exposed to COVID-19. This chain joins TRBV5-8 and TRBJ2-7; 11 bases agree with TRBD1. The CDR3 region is CASSRGQGASRGEQYF. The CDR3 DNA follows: TGTGCCAGCAGCAGAGGACAGGGGGCTTCCCGGGGAGAGCAGTACTTC.